This TCR beta chain was captured in a study of T cells in women clearing cervical HPV infection. General study points: Cases carried less TRBV6-7 than controls: approximately 0.1% versus 0.16%. It is unknown whether associations predate infection; no effector/memory or HPV-specific sorting.

CDR1 and CDR2 (germline): SGHDN, FVKESK. The germline V and J ends were trimmed by 4 bases and 1 base, with 11 bases remaining between them. The CDR3 has 16 amino acids. As to this clone: What it recognizes is unknown. The sequenced fragment ends 3 residues before the CDR3 boundary, so the rest is inferred from the germline J gene.

The protocol was immunoSEQ multiplex PCR, while the TCRdb copy is restricted to in-frame clones and leaves out a portion. The sample table includes roughly 48,000 clones. The source is a woman aged 18-70 years with a cervical HPV16 infection that either progressed to CIN3+ or cleared (not recorded which). The chain employs TRBV14 and TRBJ2-6; D is uncertain. The sequencing sample was made of blood buffy coat. CDR3 region: CASSLWATSGANVLTF. The CDR3 DNA, read in part, is TGTGCCAGCAGCCTCTGGGCGACATCTGGGGCCAACGTC.